These 13 T cell receptor beta chains were all obtained from the same sample, sequenced in a study of CD8+CD57+ T cells in acquired aplastic anemia. Patients picked for sequencing had shown CD8+CD57+ cell expansion detected by flow cytometry. Genomic DNA constituted the template upon which TCR beta VDJ and CDR3 profiling was performed. Each CDR3 protein gets one entry after TCRdb re-called the reads with MiXCR. Of hundreds of thousands of distinct CDR3 sequences listed, roughly 80% were seen once; the top ten hold less than 50%. Sequencing was carried out using sorted CD4+, CD8+, or CD8+CD57+ T cells (not recorded which) from PBMCs. The receptors stem from a human donor with aplastic anemia.

The chain combines TRBV5-6 with TRBJ2-5; tentative D call: TRBD2 (5 bases). V lost 10 bases to trimming and J lost 0 bases, with 16 bases between them. This CDR3 spans 14 amino acids. Germline-derived CDR1 and CDR2 are SGHDT and YYEEEE. The CDR3: CAYSLARDQETQYF. Written as DNA, the CDR3 is TGTGCCTACAGCTTGGCGAGGGACCAAGAGACCCAGTACTTC.

Turning to this clonotype: The final CDR3 position lacks the conserved phenylalanine or tryptophan, pointing to a likely read error. The limits of the CDR3 on the DNA are not certain, so only TCRdb's listed CDR3 is given. J is TRBJ1-1 and V is TRBV2; the listed D gene, TRBD1, was not tested against the DNA. A total of 13 residues make up the CDR3, ends included. Germline CDR1 is SNHLY and CDR2 is FYNNEI. CDR3 loop: CASKQGNYGYTFG.

The gene calls are TRBV20-1 and TRBJ2-3; 10 bases match TRBD2. This CDR3 region has 15 residues. From germline, CDR1 is DFQATT and CDR2 SNEGSKA (reference sequence). Trimming cost V 6 bases and J 6 bases; bases outside gene matches: 12. For the CDR3, the DNA is TGCAGTGCCAGCAGCTTAGCGGGAGGCGCCGATACGCAGTATTTT. The encoded protein is CSASSLAGGADTQYF.

This chain links TRBV29-1 with TRBJ2-3; D not resolved. The CDR3 consists of 13 residues. Germline V lookup: CDR1 SQVTM, CDR2 ANQGSEA. Trimming shortened V by 6 bases and J by 1 base, and 11 bases separated the two germline ends. The CDR3 is CSVALGGTDTQYF. The CDR3 bases are TGCAGCGTAGCCTTAGGCGGCACAGATACGCAGTATTTT.

On this clonotype: The junction departs from the called germline gene at one end, perhaps through a read error. This chain links TRBV7-8 with TRBJ2-5; D not certain. CDR3 length equals 14 residues. Germline values: CDR1 SGHVS, CDR2 FQNEAQ. CDR3 sequence: CASRVDPDGKALSF. For the CDR3, the DNA is TGTGCCAGCAGGGTTGATCCAGACGGAAAAGCCCTTTCCTTC. Complete variable domain (other parts from reference TRBV7-8 and TRBJ2-5): GAGVSQSPRYKVAKRGQDVALRCDPISGHVSLFWYQQALGQGPEFLTYFQNEAQLDKSGLPSDRFFAERPEGSVSTLKIQRTQQEDSAVYLCASRVDPDGKALSFGPGTRLLVL.

CDR3 DNA sequence: TGTGCCAGCAGCTTAGATGGAGCCCCGGAGTACGTC. It yields the protein CASSLDGAPEYV. The rearrangement joins TRBV7-8 to TRBJ2-7, with D uncertain. CDR3 size: 12 residues. The V gene lost 1 base and the J gene lost 11 bases, with 12 bases spanning the gap. CDR1 and CDR2 (germline): SGHVS, FQNEAQ.

This CDR3 reads CASGWTHVVLNTEAFF. The CDR3, as DNA: TGTGCCAGCGGCTGGACTCACGTCGTCTTGAACACTGAAGCTTTCTTT. The chain combines TRBV5-6 with TRBJ1-1; D is unresolved. The germline V and J ends were trimmed by 7 bases and 0 bases, with 19 bases remaining between them. The CDR3 consists of 16 residues. Germline assignment: CDR1 SGHDT and CDR2 YYEEEE.

This clonotype was counted a single time. One end of the junction does not line up with germline, which may come from a read error. This chain connects TRBV5-8 to TRBJ2-3; tentative D call: TRBD2 (6 bases). Germline loops: CDR1 SGHTS, CDR2 YDEGEE. There are 13 residues in the CDR3. The CDR3 sequence is CASGLRGADTQYF. The CDR3 DNA reads TGTGCCAGCGGCTTGCGCGGGGCAGATACGCAGTATTTT.

The DNA for the CDR3 is TGTGCCAGCAGCCAATACAGGGGCTCCGTGGGCTACACCTTC. Translation gives CASSQYRGSVGYTF. The chain joins TRBV2 to TRBJ1-2; 7 bases line up with TRBD1. The germline V gene has CDR1 SNHLY and CDR2 FYNNEI. This CDR3 has 14 residues. V shed 6 bases and J 8 bases; nucleotides not matched to a gene: 12.

Worth noting for this clonotype: One end of the junction varies from germline; a read error may be responsible. The V and J genes are TRBV20-1 and TRBJ2-5; 7 positions match TRBD2. Germline CDR1 is DFQATT and CDR2 is SNEGSKA (reference sequence). This CDR3 has 15 amino acids. The CDR3 protein is CSARPRTRVGGTQYF. CDR3 coding DNA: TGCAGCGCTAGACCCCGGACTAGAGTTGGAGGGACCCAGTACTTC.

The rearrangement joins TRBV20-1 to TRBJ2-3; possibly TRBD1 or TRBD2 for D (5 bases each). This CDR3 has 15 amino acids. The germline V gene has CDR1 DFQATT and CDR2 SNEGSKA (reference sequence). V lost 0 bases to trimming and J lost 5 bases, with 15 bases between them. CDR3 sequence reads: CSARDGTLKGDTQYF. As DNA, the CDR3 is TGCAGTGCTAGAGATGGGACCCTCAAAGGAGATACGCAGTATTTT.

With respect to this clonotype: The conserved phenylalanine or tryptophan normally closing the CDR3 is absent here, so this likely arose from a read error. Because the CDR3's place on the DNA is in doubt, the DNA is left out and the CDR3 is given as listed by TCRdb. The chain couples TRBV7-8 to TRBJ2-5. The CDR3 adds up to 12 amino acids, both ends counted. Germline-derived CDR1 and CDR2 are SGHVS and FQNEAQ. The CDR3 protein is CASSLAGETESH.

A word on this clonotype: The conserved final phenylalanine or tryptophan is absent from the CDR3, which likely points to a read error. V gene TRBV7-8 combines with J gene TRBJ2-3; possibly TRBD2 for D (5 bases). Germline assignment: CDR1 SGHVS and CDR2 FQNEAQ. Deletions cut 6 bases from V and 1 base from J, with 8 bases between. CDR3 length equals 13 residues. The CDR3 spells CASREAGTDTQYY. DNA of the CDR3: TGTGCCAGCAGGGAAGCGGGCACAGATACGCAGTATTAT.